This T cell receptor (beta chain) was found in a study of cytomegalovirus exposure and HLA in healthy donors. The CDR3 loop spans 13 amino acids. V shed 10 bases and J 3 bases; nucleotides not matched to a gene: 8. Germline values: CDR1 MDHEN, CDR2 SYDVKM. The study ran its PCR with 60 Vbeta and 13 Jbeta primers. Produced via immunoSEQ multiplex PCR; TCRdb's table is partial and in-frame only. The data hold about 62,000 clones, with approximately 87% observed a single time. The J gene is TRBJ1-2, the V gene TRBV28, with 7 bases identical to TRBD1. Input material: PBMCs. The clonotype originates from a man aged 18 to 30 in good health and CMV-seronegative. The CDR3 sequence is CATYHGTDYGYTF. CDR3 sequence (DNA): TGTGCCACCTATCATGGGACAGACTATGGCTACACCTTC.